This TCR beta chain was identified during a study of T cell changes during pregnancy in multiple sclerosis. Here immunoSEQ multiplex PCR was the method, and the copy in TCRdb shows in-frame clones only, minus some. The repertoire includes 76,000 or so clones, 90% to 95% of them detected once, and about 0.8% sits in the top ten. Per germline, CDR1 SEHNR and CDR2 FQNEAQ (reference sequence). This CDR3 is 11 amino acids long. V lost 3 bases to trimming and J lost 10 bases, with 9 bases between them. The source was peripheral blood, collected in the second trimester of pregnancy. The chain employs TRBV7-9 and TRBJ1-1, with a possible D match to TRBD1 (6 bases). The TCR originated in a female donor in good health, enrolled as a control in a pregnancy study. CDR3 amino acids: CASSFLTGAFF. In DNA form, the CDR3 reads TGTGCCAGCAGCTTTTTGACAGGAGCTTTCTTT. The full variable domain, in which reference TRBV7-9 and TRBJ1-1 provide the parts outside the CDR3, is DTGVSQNPRHKITKRGQNVTFRCDPISEHNRLYWYRQTLGQGPEFLTYFQNEAQLEKSRLLSDRFSAERPKGSFSTLEIQRTEQGDSAMYLCASSFLTGAFFGQGTRLTVV.